The clone carrying this T cell receptor beta chain has a single count. No antigen is known for it. TCRdb keeps only in-frame clones here, not all; method: immunoSEQ multiplex PCR. The table has fewer than 30,000 clones, 75% to 85% seen once. Germline V gene data show CDR1 as SGHTA and CDR2 as FQGNSA. The CDR3 extends over 14 amino acids. The V and J ends lost 5 bases and 5 bases, in that order; junction bases with no gene match: 4. The record originates from a study of early stage breast cancer tumors. Overall study results and limits: Compared with adjacent normal breast, tumors showed around 2.5-fold denser, more clonal T cells.

What was sequenced was blood. The receptor was isolated from a person aged 55 to 70 with breast cancer. The chain couples TRBV7-2 to TRBJ1-5, with 9 bases that match TRBD1. The CDR3 nucleotides read TGTGCCAGCAGCACCGGACAGGGGTATCAGCCCCAGCATTTT. Protein product: CASSTGQGYQPQHF.